This T cell receptor (beta chain) was observed in a study of T cell responses to AZD1222 COVID-19 vaccine. For the study at large: Analyses pooled second doses at about 4 or about 12 weeks.

Germline-derived CDR1 and CDR2 are SGHKS and YYEKEE (reference sequence). This CDR3 has 16 residues. With 6 bases removed from V and 2 bases from J, the gap between germline ends came to 17 bases. The protocol was immunoSEQ multiplex PCR, while the TCRdb copy is restricted to in-frame clones and leaves out a portion. The table lists approximately 170,000 clones, 75% to 95% of them singletons, with 4.4% in the top ten. The J gene is TRBJ2-2, the V gene TRBV5-5; no clear D gene. The material sequenced was peripheral blood, taken on day 0 of AZD1222 vaccination. This sequence originates from an adult in good health. CDR3 DNA sequence: TGTGCCAGCATCCCCATTAGGGAACGAAACACCGGGGAGCTGTTTTTT. Translating it yields CASIPIRERNTGELFF.